This entry features one TCR beta chain sequence. The antigen is unknown. This sample is part of a study of post-analysis software for immune sequencing data. Findings of the study overall: Controls showed lower frequencies than patients for 5 or 6 TRBV segments, and TRBV5-6, TRBV5-1 and TRBV20-1 were among these.

The CDR3 sequence is 14 residues long. V lost 2 bases to trimming and J lost 1 base; unmatched junction nucleotides: 2. Germline-derived CDR1 and CDR2 are DFQATT and SNEGSKA (reference sequence). TCR beta cDNA libraries included unique molecular identifiers. TCRdb analysed the PCR reads with MiXCR anew, one entry per CDR3 protein. The table has roughly 670,000 distinct CDR3 sequences, about 60% seen once. V and J are TRBV20-1 and TRBJ2-3; 8 bases fit TRBD2. The source material was blood. This sequence originates from a girl aged 2-10 years with multiple sclerosis. CDR3 loop: CSARKAGGTDTQYF. The CDR3 region has the DNA TGCAGTGCTAGAAAAGCGGGAGGCACAGATACGCAGTATTTT.